Each of the 23 T cell receptor beta chains below was sequenced from the same sample in a study of blood T cell repertoires in COVID-19. TCRdb's copy holds only in-frame clones and misses some; the assay was immunoSEQ multiplex PCR. This table holds roughly 230,000 clones, over 85% found once. The sequenced material came from PBMCs or T cells enriched from blood (not recorded which). Every receptor here comes from a woman aged 25 to 39 with acute COVID-19.

The chain has TRBV18 and TRBJ1-2; 8 nucleotides match TRBD1. Germline V gives CDR1 KGHSH, CDR2 LQKENI. The V segment lost 0 bases and the J segment 4 bases; nucleotides outside the gene matches: 1. The CDR3 runs 14 residues. As DNA, the CDR3 is TGTGCCAGCTCACCACCGGACAGGGTCTATGGCTACACCTTC. Translating gives CASSPPDRVYGYTF.

The chain employs TRBV9 and TRBJ1-5, with D hard to call. Germline CDR1 and CDR2: SGDLS and YYNGEE. V gave up 8 bases and J gave up 0 bases, with 6 bases separating them. The CDR3 spans 12 residues. CDR3 amino acids: CARRSSNQPQHF. Here the CDR3 DNA reads TGTGCCAGACGTAGTAGCAATCAGCCCCAGCATTTT.

The genes are TRBV18 and TRBJ2-3, with a weak D call TRBD2 (6 bases). Germline CDR1 is KGHSH and CDR2 is LQKENI. The CDR3 covers 15 residues. Trimming removed 0 bases at V and 2 bases at J, with 9 bases between. The CDR3 is CASSPPLRDTDTQYF. In nucleotides, the CDR3 is TGTGCCAGCTCACCACCGCTGCGGGACACAGATACGCAGTATTTT.

The sample holds one count of this clone. The chain is built from TRBV5-4 and TRBJ2-3, with 12 bases fitting TRBD2. Losses at the gene ends were 4 bases for V and 0 bases for J; bases not matched to a gene: 6. There are 17 residues in the CDR3. CDR1 is SGHNT and CDR2 is YYREEE in the germline V gene (reference sequence). The CDR3 DNA sequence: TGTGCCAGCAGCGCGGGACTAGCGGGCCCTAGCACAGATACGCAGTATTTT. It translates to CASSAGLAGPSTDTQYF.

Notes on this clone: The sample holds other DNA sequences that translate to the same CDR3. J is TRBJ1-1 and V is TRBV6-5; a weak D match, TRBD1 (6 bases). This CDR3 region has 14 residues. CDR1 is MNHEY, CDR2 SVGAGI, per germline. V was clipped by 5 bases and J by 3 bases, with 13 bases between them. DNA of the CDR3: TGTGCCAGCAGTCTACGAGGGGGTGACACTGAAGCTTTCTTT. Its translation: CASSLRGGDTEAFF.

V gene TRBV7-6 combines with J gene TRBJ2-1; 9 bases map to TRBD2. The germline V gene has CDR1 SGHVS and CDR2 FNYEAQ. This CDR3 comprises 17 residues. V shed 0 bases, J shed 2 bases, and the junction held 5 bases outside the gene matches. The DNA for the CDR3 is TGTGCCAGCAGCTTAGCAAGCGGGGGGCTCCCCTACAATGAGCAGTTCTTC. Translating gives CASSLASGGLPYNEQFF. Full variable domain (outside the CDR3, taken from reference TRBV7-6 and TRBJ2-1): GAGVSQSPRYKVTKRGQDVALRCDPISGHVSLYWYRQALGQGPEFLTYFNYEAQQDKSGLPNDRFSAERPEGSISTLTIQRTEQRDSAMYRCASSLASGGLPYNEQFFGPGTRLTVL.

The V and J genes are TRBV4-1 and TRBJ1-1; D gene uncertain. Trimming took off 1 base at V and 2 bases at J, with 17 bases between the two ends. Germline V lookup: CDR1 MGHRA, CDR2 YSYEKL. The CDR3 is 17 amino acids. CDR3 region: CASSQAGELTSNTEAFF. For the CDR3, the DNA is TGCGCCAGCAGCCAAGCCGGGGAATTGACAAGTAACACTGAAGCTTTCTTT.

This chain connects TRBV2 to TRBJ1-1, with TRBD1 identical over 9 bases. CDR3 length equals 14 residues. Germline loops: CDR1 SNHLY, CDR2 FYNNEI. With V trimmed by 5 bases and J by 4 bases, 5 bases remained unmatched. DNA for the CDR3: TGTGCCAGCAGTCGACAGGGGGGGGCCACTGAAGCTTTCTTT. Encoded protein: CASSRQGGATEAFF.

The chain joins TRBV30 to TRBJ2-1; TRBD1 might be the D (5 bases). Germline V gene data show CDR1 as GTSNPN and CDR2 as SVGIG (reference sequence). The CDR3 extends over 14 amino acids. With 5 bases removed from V and 0 bases from J, the gap between germline ends came to 11 bases. Written as DNA, the CDR3 is TGTGCCTGGGGGCAGGGAATCTCCTACAATGAGCAGTTCTTC. Protein: CAWGQGISYNEQFF.

V usage is TRBV18 and J usage is TRBJ2-1, with 10 bases fitting TRBD1. Germline V gives CDR1 KGHSH, CDR2 LQKENI. V trimming: 2 bases; J trimming: 4 bases; junction bases outside the gene matches: 5. The CDR3 length is 16 residues. CDR3 sequence: CASSPGTGVFYNEQFF. DNA of the CDR3: TGTGCCAGCTCACCAGGGACAGGGGTCTTTTACAATGAGCAGTTCTTC.

This clone has more than one count but fewer than ten. Here the CDR3 reads CASRLAGLNEQYF. The CDR3 bases are TGTGCCAGCCGACTAGCAGGTCTCAACGAGCAGTACTTC. J is TRBJ2-7 and V is TRBV27, with 7 bases lining up with TRBD2. The V and J ends lost 8 bases and 5 bases, in that order; junction bases with no gene match: 9. The CDR3 loop spans 13 amino acids. In germline, CDR1 is MNHEY, CDR2 SMNVEV (reference sequence).

The rearrangement links TRBV7-2 to TRBJ2-7; 11 bases fit TRBD2. Germline CDR1 is SGHTA and CDR2 is FQGNSA. Trimming took 5 bases from V and 6 from J; bases not matched to a gene: 6. The CDR3 extends over 14 amino acids. The CDR3 DNA reads TGTGCCAGCAGCGCCGGGACTAGCGGTAGCGAGCAGTACTTC. Its protein is CASSAGTSGSEQYF.

The chain joins TRBV2 to TRBJ1-4, with D possibly being TRBD1 (5 bases). The CDR3 has 15 amino acids. The V gene lost 6 bases and the J gene lost 8 bases, with 19 bases spanning the gap. The germline gives CDR1 SNHLY, CDR2 FYNNEI. Written as DNA, the CDR3 is TGTGCCAGCAGAACCCAGGGCGGGGTTTGGGAAAAACTGTTTTTT. Its protein product is CASRTQGGVWEKLFF.

The genes are TRBV27 and TRBJ2-5; a possible D gene is TRBD2 (5 bases). This CDR3 spans 15 amino acids. CDR1 and CDR2 (germline): MNHEY, SMNVEV (reference sequence). V dropped 5 bases and J dropped 1 base, with 14 bases sitting between them. The chain's CDR3 is CASSAGQDFQETQYF. The CDR3 coding sequence is TGTGCCAGCAGTGCCGGGCAGGACTTCCAAGAGACCCAGTACTTC.

The gene calls are TRBV9 and TRBJ2-3, with a weak D call TRBD2 (6 bases). Germline loops: CDR1 SGDLS, CDR2 YYNGEE. Deletions cut 3 bases from V and 3 bases from J, with 17 bases between. CDR3 size: 16 residues. Here the CDR3 reads CASSAVGTPETDTQYF. Written as DNA, the CDR3 is TGTGCCAGCAGCGCCGTTGGGACTCCTGAGACAGATACGCAGTATTTT. Looking up the rest from reference TRBV9 and TRBJ2-3 gives the full variable domain: DSGVTQTPKHLITATGQRVTLRCSPRSGDLSVYWYQQSLDQGLQFLIQYYNGEERAKGNILERFSAQQFPDLHSELNLSSLELGDSALYFCASSAVGTPETDTQYFGPGTRLTVL.

Only one count was recorded for this clone. The CDR3 DNA follows: TGTGCCACCAGTGAATCTAGCGGGGGGAACACTGAAGCTTTCTTT. Protein sequence: CATSESSGGNTEAFF. The chain joins TRBV24-1 to TRBJ1-1, with D perhaps matching TRBD1 (5 bases). Germline CDR1 reads KGHDR; CDR2 reads SFDVKD. Trimming took off 4 bases at V and 1 base at J, with 12 bases between the two ends. The CDR3 has 15 residues.

This chain joins TRBV25-1 and TRBJ1-3; D might be TRBD1 (6 bases). The ends were cut back, 4 bases at V and 5 bases at J, with 9 bases in the middle. The germline CDR1 and CDR2 sequences are MGHDK and SYGVNS. This CDR3 contains 13 residues. The CDR3 DNA reads as TGTGCCAGCAGTGCAGGGGCTAGAAACACCATATATTTT. It encodes CASSAGARNTIYF.

The chain carries TRBV18 and TRBJ2-7; no clear D gene. CDR1 and CDR2 (germline): KGHSH, LQKENI. V lost 2 bases, J lost 2 bases, and 7 bases lay in between. This CDR3 region has 13 residues. In DNA, the CDR3 is TGTGCCAGCTCACCAGGAGCAACCTACGAGCAGTACTTC. Translating gives CASSPGATYEQYF.

The chain joins TRBV7-2 to TRBJ1-6; TRBD1 aligns across 7 bases. Germline CDR1 reads SGHTA; CDR2 reads FQGNSA. The CDR3 totals 13 residues. The V segment lost 11 bases and the J segment 9 bases; nucleotides outside the gene matches: 10. The CDR3 DNA is TGTGCCGCCGTGGGGACAGCGGTTTCACCCCTCCACTTT. Amino acid sequence: CAAVGTAVSPLHF.

This clone was recorded only once. This chain joins TRBV9 and TRBJ2-3; 11 bases agree with TRBD2. The CDR3 totals 17 residues. Losses at the gene ends were 1 base for V and 5 bases for J; bases not matched to a gene: 9. Germline-derived CDR1 and CDR2 are SGDLS and YYNGEE. The CDR3 region is CASSVSYQTSGVDTQYF. CDR3 bases: TGTGCCAGCAGCGTATCCTACCAGACTAGCGGGGTAGATACGCAGTATTTT.

The chain recombines TRBV28 with TRBJ1-4; D ambiguous. Germline assignment: CDR1 MDHEN and CDR2 SYDVKM. Trimming removed 3 bases from V and 7 bases from J, with 12 bases in between. The CDR3 spans 14 residues. CDR3: CASSFRGGVEKLFF. The CDR3 nucleotides are TGTGCCAGCAGTTTCCGGGGTGGGGTTGAAAAACTGTTTTTT.

The chain carries TRBV4-3 and TRBJ2-7; no firm D call. Trimming stripped 0 bases from V and 0 bases from J, with 15 bases between. Germline CDR1 and CDR2: LGHNA and YSLEER. The CDR3 covers 17 residues. The DNA for the CDR3 is TGCGCCAGCAGCCAAGAAGACCGCGGAGCCCCCTCCTACGAGCAGTACTTC. It specifies CASSQEDRGAPSYEQYF.

Here the CDR3 reads CASSRTGLYGYTF. DNA of the CDR3: TGTGCCAGCAGTCGGACAGGACTCTATGGCTACACCTTC. The chain is built from TRBV6-5 and TRBJ1-2, with 7 bases fitting TRBD1. The germline V gene encodes CDR1 MNHEY and CDR2 SVGAGI. The CDR3 has 13 amino acids. V trimming: 5 bases; J trimming: 4 bases; junction bases outside the gene matches: 4.